This T cell receptor (beta chain) appears in the sequencing data of a study of CD8 T cells in Susac syndrome. Random hexamers served to reverse transcribe roughly 0.5 to 1 ug RNA. Across 54 Vbeta and 13 Jbeta, immunoSEQ multiplex PCR amplified TCR beta CDR3. TCRdb called the immunoSEQ multiplex PCR reads again in MiXCR, with one record for every CDR3 protein. This sample has about 120,000 distinct CDR3 sequences, with about nine tenths found just once. This CDR3 has 13 residues. Trimming removed 1 base at V and 5 bases at J, with 6 bases between. Germline lookup yields CDR1 SGHTA and CDR2 FQGNSA. This chain joins TRBV7-2 and TRBJ2-1, with D maybe TRBD1 (5 bases). This TCR was recovered from a human donor in good health. The source material was CD8+ T cells from PBMCs. CDR3 DNA: TGTGCCAGCAGCTTAGAGGGGAACAATGAGCAGTTCTTC. It translates to CASSLEGNNEQFF.